This TCR beta chain came from a study of blood T cell repertoires in COVID-19 (TCRdb year 2020). For the wider study: Collaborator samples came from the United States, Italy and Spain and covered acute and convalescent phases of COVID-19. Where available, HLA class I and class II types were taken from metadata supplied by the sample provider and were not determined by assay-based typing. The sample metadata nearly always contained a de-identified subject ID, COVID-19 status, age in years and sex. The prospective study material was composed of cDNA or gDNA derived from T cells, B-cell-depleted T cells, or PBMCs. The repertoires were made available in a free public database intended to serve as a resource for research on the immune response to SARS-CoV-2. Deeply sampled blood TCRbeta repertoires from subjects exposed to, actively infected with, or recovered from COVID-19 were included in the dataset. Samples came from the ongoing ImmuneRACE study (first 160 participants) plus 1,254 subjects from 6 global collaborators. What the study reported, not specific to this receptor: How much clinical and demographic metadata was included differed by source and by participant, and the metadata was provided uncurated.

This clone was counted only a few times. Its antigen specificity is not known. The sample holds no much larger clone one base away, and base qualities are not on file. Whole blood was collected in K2EDTA tubes by collaborating institutions according to the institutions' own protocols. For TCRbeta analysis, collaborator samples were shipped as frozen whole blood, as isolated PBMCs, or as DNA extracted from either sample type. Germline trimming: 3 bases from V, 6 bases from J; junction bases outside gene matches: 6. From cysteine to phenylalanine, the CDR3 is 15 amino acids long. The kept DNA is CDR3 alone, 45 bases in frame from the first base. Per the germline V gene, SGDLS is the CDR1 and YYNGEE is the CDR2. The immunoSEQ Assay, a bias-controlled multiplex PCR, was used to amplify TCRbeta CDR3 regions from genomic DNA. The paper's processing steps were these. The number of nucleated cells in each sample was estimated from the amplification of reference gene primers within the assay. To quantify the absolute abundance of each unique TCRbeta CDR3 rearrangement, sequence reads were collapsed and filtered. Productive Simpson clonality was computed per sample as the square root of Simpson's diversity index over productive rearrangements. TCRdb obtained this table from immuneACCESS and retained in-frame rearrangements with V and J assigned. These tables miss some clones; where compared with another copy, unresolved V genes account for less than half of the shortfall, and the remainder is unexplained. V and J calls plus clone size are reproduced from that table; the DNA served to infer D and trimming. In this sample the table shows around 380,000 clones, roughly 77% of which occur a single time. The ten largest make up around 1% of the sample.

This receptor chain uses TRBV9 and TRBJ2-1; TRBD2 agrees with 10 junctional bases. Material: peripheral blood. The TCR originated in a human donor with acute or convalescent COVID-19. The donor label of this sample is uncertain. The encoded CDR3 is CASSDSSGRINEQFF. The nucleotides are TGTGCCAGCAGCGACTCTAGCGGGAGAATCAATGAGCAGTTCTTC.